This TCR beta chain comes out of a study of control samples from healthy donors and cancer patients. Germline V gives CDR1 KGHSH, CDR2 LQKENI. The CDR3 runs to 14 residues. The V end lost 1 base, the J end lost 1 base, and 7 bases lay between the germline ends. Clones were read by immunoSEQ multiplex PCR, and TCRdb kept only the in-frame ones, dropping some. The sample has about 85,000 clones, roughly 91% seen once. This clone turned up a few times. The TCR was taken from a woman aged 55-75 years in good health. The sequenced sample consisted of blood. The V gene is TRBV18, the J gene TRBJ1-1; D is unresolved. The CDR3 sequence: CASSPQGSNTEAFF. The CDR3 DNA reads TGTGCCAGCTCACCACAGGGTTCGAACACTGAAGCTTTCTTT. Combining the CDR3 with reference TRBV18 and TRBJ1-1 gives the whole variable domain NAGVMQNPRHLVRRRGQEARLRCSPMKGHSHVYWYRQLPEEGLKFMVYLQKENIIDESGMPKERFSAEFPKEGPSILRIQQVVRGDSAAYFCASSPQGSNTEAFFGQGTRLTVV.